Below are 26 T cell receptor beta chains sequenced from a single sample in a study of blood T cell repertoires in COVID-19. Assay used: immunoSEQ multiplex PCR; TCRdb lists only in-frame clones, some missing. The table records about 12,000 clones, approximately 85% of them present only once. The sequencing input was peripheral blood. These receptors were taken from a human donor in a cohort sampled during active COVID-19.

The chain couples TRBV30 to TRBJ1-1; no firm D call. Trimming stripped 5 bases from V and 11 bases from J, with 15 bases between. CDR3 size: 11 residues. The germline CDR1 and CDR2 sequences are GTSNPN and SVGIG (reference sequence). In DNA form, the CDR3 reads TGTGCCTGGGTTCGGCCTGGGCCCGCTTTCTTT. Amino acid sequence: CAWVRPGPAFF.

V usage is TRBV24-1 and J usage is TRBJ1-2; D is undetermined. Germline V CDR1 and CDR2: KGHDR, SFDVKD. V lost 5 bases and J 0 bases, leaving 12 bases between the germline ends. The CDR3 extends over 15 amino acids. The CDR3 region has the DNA TGTGCCACCAGTGGGAACAGACCTGCTAACTATGGCTACACCTTC. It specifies CATSGNRPANYGYTF.

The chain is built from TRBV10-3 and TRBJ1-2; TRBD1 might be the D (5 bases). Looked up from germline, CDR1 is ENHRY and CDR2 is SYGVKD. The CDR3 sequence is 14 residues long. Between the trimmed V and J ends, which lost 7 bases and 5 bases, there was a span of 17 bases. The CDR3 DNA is TGTGCCATCACCGCGACAGAGACGACATATGGCTACACCTTC. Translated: CAITATETTYGYTF.

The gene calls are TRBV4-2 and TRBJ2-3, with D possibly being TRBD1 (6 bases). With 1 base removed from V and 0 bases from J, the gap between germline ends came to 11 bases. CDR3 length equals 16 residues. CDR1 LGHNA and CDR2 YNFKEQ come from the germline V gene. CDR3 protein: CASSQVGTGSTDTQYF. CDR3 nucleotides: TGTGCCAGCAGCCAAGTTGGTACAGGGAGCACAGATACGCAGTATTTT.

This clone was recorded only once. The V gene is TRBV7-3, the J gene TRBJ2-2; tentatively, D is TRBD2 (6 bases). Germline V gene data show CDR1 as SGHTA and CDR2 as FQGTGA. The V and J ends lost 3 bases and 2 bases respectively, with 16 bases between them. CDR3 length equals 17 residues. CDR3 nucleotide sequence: TGTGCCAGCAGCTTTCGTAGCGGAAATTATAACACCGGGGAGCTGTTTTTT. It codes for CASSFRSGNYNTGELFF.

The CDR3 coding sequence is TGTGCCAGCAGTTTCCCCGGACAGGGCGGTGAAAAACTGTTTTTT. Translated, it gives CASSFPGQGGEKLFF. The rearrangement joins TRBV28 to TRBJ1-4, with 8 positions matching TRBD1. This CDR3 is 15 amino acids long. The germline V gene encodes CDR1 MDHEN and CDR2 SYDVKM. Losses at the gene ends were 3 bases for V and 7 bases for J; bases not matched to a gene: 7.

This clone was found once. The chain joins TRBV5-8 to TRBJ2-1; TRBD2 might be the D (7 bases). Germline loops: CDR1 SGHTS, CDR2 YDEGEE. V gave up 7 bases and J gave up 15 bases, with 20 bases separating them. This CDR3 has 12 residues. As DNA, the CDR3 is TGTGCCAGCGCAAGGGACGTGAGGGGGGGGTTCTTC. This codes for CASARDVRGGFF.

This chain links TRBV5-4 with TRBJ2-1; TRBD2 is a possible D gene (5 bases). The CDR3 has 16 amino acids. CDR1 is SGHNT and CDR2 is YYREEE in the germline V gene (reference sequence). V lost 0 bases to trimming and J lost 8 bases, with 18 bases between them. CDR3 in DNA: TGTGCCAGCAGCTTGGGACCGACCGGACTCCCGCATGAGCAGTTCTTC. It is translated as CASSLGPTGLPHEQFF.

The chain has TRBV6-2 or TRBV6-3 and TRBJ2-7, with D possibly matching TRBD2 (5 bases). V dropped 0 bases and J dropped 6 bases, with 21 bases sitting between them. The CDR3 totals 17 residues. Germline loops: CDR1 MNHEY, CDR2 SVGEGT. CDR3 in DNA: TGTGCCAGCAGTTACTCGATTCGTACCACAGCGGTTACCGAGCAGTACTTC. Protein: CASSYSIRTTAVTEQYF.

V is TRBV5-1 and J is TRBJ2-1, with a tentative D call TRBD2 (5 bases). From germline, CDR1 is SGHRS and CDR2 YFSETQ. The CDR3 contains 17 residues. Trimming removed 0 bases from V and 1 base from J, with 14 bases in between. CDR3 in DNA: TGCGCCAGCAGCTTGGCCTCGGGGTCAAAGTCCTACAATGAGCAGTTCTTC. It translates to CASSLASGSKSYNEQFF.

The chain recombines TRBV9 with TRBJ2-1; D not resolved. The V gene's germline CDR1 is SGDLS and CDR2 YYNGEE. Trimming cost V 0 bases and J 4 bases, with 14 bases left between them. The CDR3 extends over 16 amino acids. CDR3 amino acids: CASSVESTDSYNEQFF. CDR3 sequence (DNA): TGTGCCAGCAGCGTAGAATCCACAGATTCTTACAATGAGCAGTTCTTC.

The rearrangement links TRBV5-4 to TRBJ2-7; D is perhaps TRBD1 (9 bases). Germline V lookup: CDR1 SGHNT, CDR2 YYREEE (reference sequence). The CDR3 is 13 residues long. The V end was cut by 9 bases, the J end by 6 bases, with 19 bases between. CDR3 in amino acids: CATGGDRASEQYF. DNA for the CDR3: TGTGCCACCGGGGGGGACAGGGCATCCGAGCAGTACTTC.

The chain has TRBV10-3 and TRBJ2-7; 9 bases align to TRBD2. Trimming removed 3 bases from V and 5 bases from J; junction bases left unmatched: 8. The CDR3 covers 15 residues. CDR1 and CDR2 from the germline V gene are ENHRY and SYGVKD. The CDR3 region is CAISDPSGARDEQYF. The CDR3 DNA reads TGTGCCATCAGTGATCCTAGCGGGGCGCGGGACGAGCAGTACTTC.

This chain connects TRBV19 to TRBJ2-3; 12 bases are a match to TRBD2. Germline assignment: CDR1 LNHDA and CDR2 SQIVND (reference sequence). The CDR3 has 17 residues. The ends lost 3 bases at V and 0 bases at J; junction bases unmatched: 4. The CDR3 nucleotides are TGTGCCAGTAGTATCCGGACTAGCGGGGCTAGCACAGATACGCAGTATTTT. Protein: CASSIRTSGASTDTQYF.

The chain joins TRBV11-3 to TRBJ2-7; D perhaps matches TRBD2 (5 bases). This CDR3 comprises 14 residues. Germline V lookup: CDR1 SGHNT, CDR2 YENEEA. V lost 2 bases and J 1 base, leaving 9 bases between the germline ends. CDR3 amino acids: CASSLTRESYEQYF. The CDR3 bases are TGTGCCAGCAGCTTAACTAGAGAATCCTACGAGCAGTACTTC.

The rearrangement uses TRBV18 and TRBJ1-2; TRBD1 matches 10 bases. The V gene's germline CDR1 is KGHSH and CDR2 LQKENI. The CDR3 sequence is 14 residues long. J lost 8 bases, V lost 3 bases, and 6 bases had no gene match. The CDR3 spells CASSPEGQGSGYTF. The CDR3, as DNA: TGTGCCAGCTCACCGGAGGGACAGGGGTCGGGCTACACCTTC.

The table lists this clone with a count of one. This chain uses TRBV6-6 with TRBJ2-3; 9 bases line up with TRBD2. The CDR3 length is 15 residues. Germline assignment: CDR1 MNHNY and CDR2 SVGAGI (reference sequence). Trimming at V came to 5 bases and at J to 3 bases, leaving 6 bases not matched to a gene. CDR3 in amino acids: CASSLSGRETDTQYF. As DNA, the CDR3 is TGTGCCAGCAGTCTTAGCGGGAGAGAGACAGATACGCAGTATTTT.

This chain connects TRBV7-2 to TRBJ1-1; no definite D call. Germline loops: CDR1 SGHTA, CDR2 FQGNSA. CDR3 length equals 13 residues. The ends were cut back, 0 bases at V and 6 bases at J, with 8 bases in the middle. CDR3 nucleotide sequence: TGTGCCAGCAGCTTAGCTTGGAGGGCTGAAGCTTTCTTT. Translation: CASSLAWRAEAFF.

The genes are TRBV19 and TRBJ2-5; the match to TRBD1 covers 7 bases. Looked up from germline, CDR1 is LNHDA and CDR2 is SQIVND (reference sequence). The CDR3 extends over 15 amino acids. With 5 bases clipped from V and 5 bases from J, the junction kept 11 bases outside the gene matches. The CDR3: CASSPIGQVEETQYF. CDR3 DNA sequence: TGTGCCAGTAGTCCGATTGGACAGGTTGAGGAGACCCAGTACTTC.

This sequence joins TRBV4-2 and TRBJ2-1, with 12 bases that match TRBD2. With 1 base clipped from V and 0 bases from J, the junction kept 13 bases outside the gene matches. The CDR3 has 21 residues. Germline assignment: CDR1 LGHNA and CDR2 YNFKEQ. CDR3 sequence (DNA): TGTGCCAGCAGCCAAGTCGTTTCAGGGACTAGCGGGCTAAGCTCCTACAATGAGCAGTTCTTC. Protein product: CASSQVVSGTSGLSSYNEQFF.

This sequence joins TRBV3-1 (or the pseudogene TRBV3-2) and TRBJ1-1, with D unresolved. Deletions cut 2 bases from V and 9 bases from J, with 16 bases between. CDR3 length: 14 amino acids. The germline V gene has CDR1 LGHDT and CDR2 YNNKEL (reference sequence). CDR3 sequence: CASSQPSGGVKAFF. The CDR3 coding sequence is TGTGCCAGCAGCCAACCTTCTGGAGGAGTGAAAGCTTTCTTT.

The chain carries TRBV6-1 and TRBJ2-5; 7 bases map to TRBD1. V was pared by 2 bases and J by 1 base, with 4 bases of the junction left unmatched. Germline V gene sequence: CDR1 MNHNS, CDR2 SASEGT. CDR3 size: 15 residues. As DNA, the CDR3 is TGTGCCAGCAGTGAACCCAGGACAGGCCAAGAGACCCAGTACTTC. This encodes CASSEPRTGQETQYF.

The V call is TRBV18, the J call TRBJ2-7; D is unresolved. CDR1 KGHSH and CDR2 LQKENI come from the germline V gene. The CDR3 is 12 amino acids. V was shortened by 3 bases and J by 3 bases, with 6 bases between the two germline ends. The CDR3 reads CASSPRDYEQYF. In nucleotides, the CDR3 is TGTGCCAGCTCACCGCGTGACTACGAGCAGTACTTC. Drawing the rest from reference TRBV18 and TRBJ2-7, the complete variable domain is NAGVMQNPRHLVRRRGQEARLRCSPMKGHSHVYWYRQLPEEGLKFMVYLQKENIIDESGMPKERFSAEFPKEGPSILRIQQVVRGDSAAYFCASSPRDYEQYFGPGTRLTVT.

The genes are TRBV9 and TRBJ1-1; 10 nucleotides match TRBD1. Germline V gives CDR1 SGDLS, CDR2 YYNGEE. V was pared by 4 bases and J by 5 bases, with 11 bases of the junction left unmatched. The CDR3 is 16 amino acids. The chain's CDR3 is CASSPGQGVGRTEAFF. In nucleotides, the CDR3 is TGTGCCAGCAGCCCTGGACAGGGGGTAGGTAGGACTGAAGCTTTCTTT. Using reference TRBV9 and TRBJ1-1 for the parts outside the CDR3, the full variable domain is DSGVTQTPKHLITATGQRVTLRCSPRSGDLSVYWYQQSLDQGLQFLIQYYNGEERAKGNILERFSAQQFPDLHSELNLSSLELGDSALYFCASSPGQGVGRTEAFFGQGTRLTVV.

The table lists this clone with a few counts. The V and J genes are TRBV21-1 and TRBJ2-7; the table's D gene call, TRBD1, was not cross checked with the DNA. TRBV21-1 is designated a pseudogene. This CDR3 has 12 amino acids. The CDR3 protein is CASSLSDREQYF. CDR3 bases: TGTGCCAGCAGCTTGTCGGACAGGGAGCAGTACTTC.

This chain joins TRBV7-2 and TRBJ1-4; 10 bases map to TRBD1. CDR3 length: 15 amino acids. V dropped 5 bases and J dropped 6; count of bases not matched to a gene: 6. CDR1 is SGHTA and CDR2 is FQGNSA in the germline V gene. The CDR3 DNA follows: TGTGCCAGCAGCCTGGGGACAGGGGATTATGAAAAACTGTTTTTT. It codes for CASSLGTGDYEKLFF.